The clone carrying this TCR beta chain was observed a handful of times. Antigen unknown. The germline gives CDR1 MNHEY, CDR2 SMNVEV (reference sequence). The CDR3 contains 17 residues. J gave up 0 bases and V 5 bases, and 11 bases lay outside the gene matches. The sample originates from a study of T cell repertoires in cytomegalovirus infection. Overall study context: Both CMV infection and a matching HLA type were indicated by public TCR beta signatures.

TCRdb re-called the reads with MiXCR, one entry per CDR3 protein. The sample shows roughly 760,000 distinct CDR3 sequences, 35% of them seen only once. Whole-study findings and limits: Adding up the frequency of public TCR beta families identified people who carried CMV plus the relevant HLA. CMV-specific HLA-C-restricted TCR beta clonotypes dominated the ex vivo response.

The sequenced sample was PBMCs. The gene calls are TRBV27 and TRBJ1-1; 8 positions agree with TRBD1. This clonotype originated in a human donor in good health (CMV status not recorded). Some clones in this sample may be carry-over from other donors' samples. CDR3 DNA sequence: TGTGCCAGCAGTCCATATCCGGGACAGGACATGAACACTGAAGCTTTCTTT. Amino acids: CASSPYPGQDMNTEAFF.